A single T cell receptor (beta chain) is shown here with its context. Its specificity is not known. The data originate from a study of beta chain features in type 1 diabetes. Reverse transcription of all isolated RNA meant that expressed TCRB transcripts were sequenced. Profiling relied on immunoSEQ multiplex PCR, and the TCRdb table lists in-frame clones only, not all of them. The sample records around 290,000 clones, roughly 8% being singletons. General study results and limits: It was not settled here whether HLA type affects TCRB rearrangement. There were fewer insertions and more deletions at the VDJ junctions of type 1 diabetes patients. PCR might show a preference for shorter templates, equally across patients and controls.

Sorting that relied on CD45RO/CCR7/CD25/CD127/CD95/CD27 yielded CD4+ naive, central memory, regulatory and stem cell-like memory cells. Trimming took off 7 bases at V and 5 bases at J, with 15 bases between the two ends. Germline assignment: CDR1 SNHLY and CDR2 FYNNEI. The CDR3 totals 14 residues. This TCR was sampled from a woman aged 18-30 years in good health. V usage is TRBV2 and J usage is TRBJ2-4, with a possible D match to TRBD2 (5 bases). Source material: central memory CD4+ T cells from blood. CDR3 nucleotide sequence: TGTGCCAGCATTTCGGAGGTGGCACAAAACATTCAGTACTTC. Translating gives CASISEVAQNIQYF.